This TCR beta chain appears in the sequencing data of a study of T cells in women clearing cervical HPV infection. The data were produced by immunoSEQ multiplex PCR, yet TCRdb's version contains in-frame clones alone and is incomplete. The ten top clones account for 2.5% to 3.5%, within a sample of more than 20,000 clones. The CDR3 extends over 16 amino acids. The V end was cut by 6 bases, the J end by 8 bases, with 22 bases between. Germline V gives CDR1 MNHEY, CDR2 SVGEGT. As regards this clone: The CDR3 end falls 3 residues outside the read, so it is completed with the germline J gene.

The specimen was blood buffy coat. The chain employs TRBV6-2 or TRBV6-3 and TRBJ1-4, with D maybe TRBD1 (6 bases). The sequence was obtained from a woman between 18 and 75 years old with a cervical HPV16 infection that either progressed to CIN3+ or cleared (not recorded which). CDR3 DNA (partial): TGTGCCAGCAGCTCAAGGGGGGGAATCGCGCAGGAAAAA. Amino acid sequence: CASSSRGGIAQEK. The full CDR3 protein is CASSSRGGIAQEKLFF.